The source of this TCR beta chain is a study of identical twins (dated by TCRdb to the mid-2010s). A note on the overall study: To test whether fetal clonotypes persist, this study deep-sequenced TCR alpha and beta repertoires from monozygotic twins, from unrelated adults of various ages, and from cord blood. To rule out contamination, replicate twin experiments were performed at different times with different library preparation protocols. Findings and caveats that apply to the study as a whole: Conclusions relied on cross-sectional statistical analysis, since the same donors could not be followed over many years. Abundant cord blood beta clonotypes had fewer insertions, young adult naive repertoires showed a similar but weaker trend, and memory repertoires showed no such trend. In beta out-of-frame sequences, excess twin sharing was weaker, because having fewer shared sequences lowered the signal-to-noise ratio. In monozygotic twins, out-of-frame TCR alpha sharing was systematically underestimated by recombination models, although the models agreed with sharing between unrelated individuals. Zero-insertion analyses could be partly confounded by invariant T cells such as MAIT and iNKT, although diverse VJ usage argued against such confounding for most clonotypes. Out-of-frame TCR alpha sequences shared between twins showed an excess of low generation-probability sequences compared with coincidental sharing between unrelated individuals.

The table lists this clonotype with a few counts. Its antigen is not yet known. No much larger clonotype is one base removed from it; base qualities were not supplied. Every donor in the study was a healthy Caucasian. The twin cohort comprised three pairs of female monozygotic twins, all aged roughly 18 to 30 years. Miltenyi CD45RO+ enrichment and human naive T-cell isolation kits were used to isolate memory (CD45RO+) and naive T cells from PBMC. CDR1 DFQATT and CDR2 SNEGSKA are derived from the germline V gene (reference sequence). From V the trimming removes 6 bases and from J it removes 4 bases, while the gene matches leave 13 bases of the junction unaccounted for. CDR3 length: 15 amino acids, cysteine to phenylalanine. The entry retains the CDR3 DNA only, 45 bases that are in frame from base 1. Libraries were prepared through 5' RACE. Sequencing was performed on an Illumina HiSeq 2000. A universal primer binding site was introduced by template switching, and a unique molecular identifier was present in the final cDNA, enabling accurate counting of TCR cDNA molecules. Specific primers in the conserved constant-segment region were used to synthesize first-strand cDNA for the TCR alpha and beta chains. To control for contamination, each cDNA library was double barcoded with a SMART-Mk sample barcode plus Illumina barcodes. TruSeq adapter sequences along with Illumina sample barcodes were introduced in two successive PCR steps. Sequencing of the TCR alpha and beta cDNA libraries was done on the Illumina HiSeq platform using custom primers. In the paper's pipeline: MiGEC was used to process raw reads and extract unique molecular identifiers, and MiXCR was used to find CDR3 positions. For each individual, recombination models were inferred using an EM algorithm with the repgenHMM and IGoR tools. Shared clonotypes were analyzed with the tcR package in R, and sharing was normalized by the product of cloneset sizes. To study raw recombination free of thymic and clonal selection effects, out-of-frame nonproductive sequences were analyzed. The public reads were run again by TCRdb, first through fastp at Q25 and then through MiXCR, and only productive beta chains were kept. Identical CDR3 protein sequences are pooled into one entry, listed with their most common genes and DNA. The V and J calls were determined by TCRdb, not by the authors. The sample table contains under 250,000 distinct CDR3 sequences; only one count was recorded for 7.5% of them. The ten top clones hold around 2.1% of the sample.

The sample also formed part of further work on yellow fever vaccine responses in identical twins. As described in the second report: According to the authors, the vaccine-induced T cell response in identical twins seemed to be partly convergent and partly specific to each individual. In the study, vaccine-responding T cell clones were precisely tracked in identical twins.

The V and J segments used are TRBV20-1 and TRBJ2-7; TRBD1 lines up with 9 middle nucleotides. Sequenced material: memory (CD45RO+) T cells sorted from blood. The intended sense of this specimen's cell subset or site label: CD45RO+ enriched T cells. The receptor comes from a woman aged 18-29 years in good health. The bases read TGCAGTGCGAGACCTTACGGGGACAGGGTGTACGAGCAGTACTTC. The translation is CSARPYGDRVYEQYF.